This is a list of T cell receptor beta chains from one sample in a study of shared clonotypes between healthy human individuals. Profiled with immunoSEQ multiplex PCR; TCRdb holds only in-frame clones, not every one. The data contain around 700,000 clones, 72% of them seen just once; the ten biggest clones take up 1.8%. The sequencing sample was made of memory CD4+ T cells sorted from blood. The receptors were gathered from a woman aged 25 to 39 in good health. The CDR3 runs from the conserved cysteine through the conserved F or W.

len | j_gene | v_gene | CDR3aa
15 | TRBJ2-2 | TRBV11-3 | CASSQTDTNTGELFF
12 | TRBJ2-3 | TRBV5-1 | CASSWAGEAQYF
14 | TRBJ1-1 | TRBV5-1 | CASSLNLFNTEAFF
14 | TRBJ1-4 | TRBV7-8 | CASSYRGRGEKLFF
13 | TRBJ2-7 | TRBV6-6 | CASSRQKTYEQYF
16 | TRBJ1-1 | TRBV7-9 | CASSFITEGFNTEAFF
13 | TRBJ2-2 | TRBV30 | CAWSSDSYGELFF
14 | TRBJ2-3 | TRBV18 | CASSPLRDTDTQYF
14 | TRBJ2-1 | TRBV30 | CAWSRDRGYNEQFF
13 | TRBJ1-6 | TRBV30 | CAFAGTGGSPLHF
16 | TRBJ1-4 | TRBV5-6 | CASSLRVSGFNEKLFF
17 | TRBJ2-7 | TRBV18 | CASSPPSSGARSYEQYF
16 | TRBJ1-2 | TRBV19 | CASSATGALLNYGYTF
14 | TRBJ1-1 | TRBV9 | CASSVGSGNTEAFF
16 | TRBJ2-6 | TRBV6-4 | CASSEQGEAGANVLTF
16 | TRBJ2-1 | TRBV7-9 | CASSLAGDSYYNEQFF
20 | TRBJ2-3 | TRBV4-1 | CASSRGSLRRAIGSTDTQYF
17 | TRBJ1-2 | TRBV28 | CASSTRDRWKLNYGYTF